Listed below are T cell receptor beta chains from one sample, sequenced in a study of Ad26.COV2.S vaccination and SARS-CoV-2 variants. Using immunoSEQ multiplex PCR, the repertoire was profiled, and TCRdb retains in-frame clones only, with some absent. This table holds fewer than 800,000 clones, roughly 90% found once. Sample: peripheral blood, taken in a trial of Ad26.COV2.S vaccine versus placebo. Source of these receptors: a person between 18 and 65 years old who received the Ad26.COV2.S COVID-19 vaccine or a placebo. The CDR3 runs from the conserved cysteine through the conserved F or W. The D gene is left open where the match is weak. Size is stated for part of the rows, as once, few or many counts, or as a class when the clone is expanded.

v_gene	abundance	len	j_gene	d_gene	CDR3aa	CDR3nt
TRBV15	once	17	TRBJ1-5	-	CATSRDPLGGSNQPQHF	TGTGCCACCAGCAGAGACCCTTTGGGAGGGAGCAATCAGCCCCAGCATTTT
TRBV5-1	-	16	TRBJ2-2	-	CASSPLAGSNTGELFF	TGCGCCAGCAGCCCGCTAGCCGGGTCGAACACCGGGGAGCTGTTTTTT
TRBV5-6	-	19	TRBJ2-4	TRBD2	CASSPPPLAGGLIQNIQYF	TGTGCCAGCAGTCCCCCCCCATTAGCGGGGGGGCTAATCCAAAACATTCAGTACTTC
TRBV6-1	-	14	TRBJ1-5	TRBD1	CASSEGRGNQPQHF	TGTGCCAGCAGTGAGGGCAGGGGGAATCAGCCCCAGCATTTT
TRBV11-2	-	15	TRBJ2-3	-	CASGQEGSSTDTQYF	TGTGCCAGCGGACAAGAGGGATCTAGCACAGATACGCAGTATTTT
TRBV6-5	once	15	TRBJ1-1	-	CASSHTGSLNTEAFF	TGTGCCAGCAGTCACACAGGGTCCTTGAACACTGAAGCTTTCTTT
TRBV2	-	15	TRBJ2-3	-	CASSDATGSTDTQYF	TGTGCCAGCAGTGATGCGACAGGTAGCACAGATACGCAGTATTTT
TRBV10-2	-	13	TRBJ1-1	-	CASSESSADEAFF	TGCGCCAGCAGTGAGTCATCCGCAGATGAAGCTTTCTTT
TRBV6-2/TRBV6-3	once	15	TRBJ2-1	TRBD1	CASSLWTGAYNEQFF	TGTGCCAGCAGTTTATGGACAGGGGCCTACAATGAGCAGTTCTTC
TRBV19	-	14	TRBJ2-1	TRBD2	CASRELAGGWEQFF	TGTGCCAGCCGAGAACTAGCGGGAGGATGGGAGCAGTTCTTC
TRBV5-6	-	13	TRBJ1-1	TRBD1	CASSSDRDTEAFF	TGTGCCAGCAGCAGTGACAGGGACACTGAAGCTTTCTTT
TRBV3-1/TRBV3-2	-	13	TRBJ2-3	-	CASSQAGTDTQYF	TGTGCCAGCAGCCAAGCTGGCACAGATACGCAGTATTTT
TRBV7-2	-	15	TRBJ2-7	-	CASSSDNYQGTEQYF	TGTGCCAGCAGCTCAGACAACTACCAGGGAACCGAGCAGTACTTC
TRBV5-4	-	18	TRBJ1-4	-	CASSFGQGLLGSNEKLFF	TGTGCCAGCAGCTTCGGCCAGGGGTTATTGGGGTCTAATGAAAAACTGTTTTTT
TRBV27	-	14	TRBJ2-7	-	CASSLWDGSYEQYF	TGTGCCAGCAGTTTGTGGGACGGCTCCTACGAGCAGTACTTC
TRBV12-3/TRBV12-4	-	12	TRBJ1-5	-	CASSLGDQPQHF	TGTGCCAGCAGTTTAGGAGATCAGCCCCAGCATTTT
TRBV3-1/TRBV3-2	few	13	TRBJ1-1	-	CASSQGENTEAFF	TGTGCCAGCAGCCAAGGGGAGAACACTGAAGCTTTCTTT
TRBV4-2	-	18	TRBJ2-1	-	CASSQDRLGIGAHNEQFF	TGTGCCAGCAGCCAAGACAGGCTGGGGATCGGGGCTCACAATGAGCAGTTCTTC